This TCR beta chain was obtained from a study of spatial heterogeneity in lung cancer. Study summary: Each distinct TCR and UMI combination averaged more than ten appearances in raw reads.

This clonotype was seen a few times. CDR1 SGHTA and CDR2 FQGNSA come from the germline V gene. The CDR3 loop spans 16 amino acids. V was clipped by 5 bases and J by 8 bases; unmatched bases: 12. Each TCR cDNA molecule bore a unique molecular identifier. TCRdb ran MiXCR on the 5' RACE reads and lists one entry per CDR3 protein. This sample carries some 6,100 distinct CDR3 sequences, roughly 8% of them seen once, and the ten largest clones take about 18%. Time point here: sample taken at primary tumor resection. Donors were 72 untreated early-stage non-small cell lung cancer patients. The input material, whole RNA from tumor, nontumor lung or frozen PBMC, was sequenced unsorted.

This sequence was found in a female donor with early-stage non-small cell lung cancer. The chain joins TRBV7-2 to TRBJ2-4, with 10 nucleotides matching TRBD2. The material sequenced was normal lung tissue next to the tumor, taken at surgery. In DNA form, the CDR3 reads TGTGCCAGCAGCAGGAAGAGCGGGGGGGGTCTTGACATTCAGTACTTC. It codes for CASSRKSGGGLDIQYF.